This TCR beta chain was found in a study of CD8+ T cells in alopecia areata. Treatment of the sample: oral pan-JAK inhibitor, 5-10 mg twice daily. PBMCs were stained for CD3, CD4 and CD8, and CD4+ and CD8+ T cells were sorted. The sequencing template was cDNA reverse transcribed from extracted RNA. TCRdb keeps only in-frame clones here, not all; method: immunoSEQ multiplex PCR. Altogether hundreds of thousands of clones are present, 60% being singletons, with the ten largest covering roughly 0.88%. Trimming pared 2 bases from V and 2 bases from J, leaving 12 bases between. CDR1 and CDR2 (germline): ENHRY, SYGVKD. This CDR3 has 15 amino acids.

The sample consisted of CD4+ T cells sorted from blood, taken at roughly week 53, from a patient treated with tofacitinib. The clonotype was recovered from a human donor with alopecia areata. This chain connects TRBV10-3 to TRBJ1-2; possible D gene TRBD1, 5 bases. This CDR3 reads CAISEPGLPNYGYTF. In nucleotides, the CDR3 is TGTGCCATCAGTGAGCCGGGACTGCCAAACTATGGCTACACCTTC.